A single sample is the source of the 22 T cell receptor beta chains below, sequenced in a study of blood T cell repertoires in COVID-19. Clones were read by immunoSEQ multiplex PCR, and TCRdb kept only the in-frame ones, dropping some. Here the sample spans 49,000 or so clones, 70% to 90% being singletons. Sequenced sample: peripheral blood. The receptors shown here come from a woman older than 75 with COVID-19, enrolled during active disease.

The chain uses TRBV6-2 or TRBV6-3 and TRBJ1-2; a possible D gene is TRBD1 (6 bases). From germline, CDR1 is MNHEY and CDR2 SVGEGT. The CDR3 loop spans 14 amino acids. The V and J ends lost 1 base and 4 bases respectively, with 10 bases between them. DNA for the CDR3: TGTGCCAGCAGTTACTGGGGGGGCACCTATGGCTACACCTTC. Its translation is CASSYWGGTYGYTF.

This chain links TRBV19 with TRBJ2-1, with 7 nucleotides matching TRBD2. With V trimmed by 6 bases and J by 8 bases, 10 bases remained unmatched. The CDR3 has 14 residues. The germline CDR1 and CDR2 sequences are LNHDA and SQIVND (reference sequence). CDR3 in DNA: TGTGCCAGTAGGATGGGCGGGGGTCGATATGAGCAGTTCTTC. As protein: CASRMGGGRYEQFF.

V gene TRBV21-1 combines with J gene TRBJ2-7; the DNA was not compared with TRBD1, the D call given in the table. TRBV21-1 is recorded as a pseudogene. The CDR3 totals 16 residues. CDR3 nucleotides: TGTGCCAGCAGCCCCCACATGGACAGGGGGGGTTACGAGCAGTACTTC. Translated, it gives CASSPHMDRGGYEQYF.

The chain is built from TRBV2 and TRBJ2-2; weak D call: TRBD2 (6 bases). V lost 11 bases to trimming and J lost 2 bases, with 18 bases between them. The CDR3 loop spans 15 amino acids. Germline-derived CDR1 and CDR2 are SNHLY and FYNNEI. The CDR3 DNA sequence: TGTGCCGGGAGGAGCGGTCGGGGAAACACCGGGGAGCTGTTTTTT. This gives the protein CAGRSGRGNTGELFF. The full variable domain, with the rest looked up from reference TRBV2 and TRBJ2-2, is EPEVTQTPSHQVTQMGQEVILRCVPISNHLYFYWYRQILGQKVEFLVSFYNNEISEKSEIFDDQFSVERPDGSNFTLKIRSTKLEDSAMYFCAGRSGRGNTGELFFGEGSRLTVL.

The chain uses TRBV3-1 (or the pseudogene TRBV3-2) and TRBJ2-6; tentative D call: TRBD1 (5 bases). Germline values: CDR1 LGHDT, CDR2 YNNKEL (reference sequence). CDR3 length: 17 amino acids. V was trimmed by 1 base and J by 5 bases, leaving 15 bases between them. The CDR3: CASSQGGSSLRANVLTF. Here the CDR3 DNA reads TGTGCCAGCAGCCAAGGGGGCTCCTCTCTGAGGGCCAACGTCCTGACTTTC.

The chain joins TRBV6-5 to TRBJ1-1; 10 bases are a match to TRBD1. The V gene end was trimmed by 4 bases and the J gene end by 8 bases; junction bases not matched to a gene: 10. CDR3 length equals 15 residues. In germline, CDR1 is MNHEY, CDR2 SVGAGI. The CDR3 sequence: CASSSGQGGPFEAFF. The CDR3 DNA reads TGTGCCAGCAGTTCCGGACAGGGGGGGCCCTTCGAAGCTTTCTTT.

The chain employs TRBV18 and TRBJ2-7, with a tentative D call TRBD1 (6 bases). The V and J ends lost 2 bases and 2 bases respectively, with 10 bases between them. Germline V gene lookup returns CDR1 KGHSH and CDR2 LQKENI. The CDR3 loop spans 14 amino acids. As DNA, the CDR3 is TGTGCCAGCTCACCAACACAGGGTGCCTACGAGCAGTACTTC. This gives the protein CASSPTQGAYEQYF.

The CDR3: CASRARLGGDGEQYF. In nucleotides, the CDR3 is TGTGCCAGCAGGGCTCGACTGGGGGGGGATGGCGAGCAGTACTTC. The chain links TRBV7-2 to TRBJ2-7, with 7 bases that match TRBD2. This CDR3 is built from 15 residues. Germline lookup yields CDR1 SGHTA and CDR2 FQGNSA. V lost 6 bases to trimming and J lost 6 bases; unmatched junction nucleotides: 14.

The CDR3 DNA reads TGTGCCAGCAGTGAACGGCTAGGGGACACCGGGGAGCTGTTTTTT. Protein sequence: CASSERLGDTGELFF. The chain couples TRBV2 to TRBJ2-2, with TRBD1 as a possible D gene (5 bases). V was trimmed by 2 bases and J by 3 bases, leaving 10 bases between them. Per germline, CDR1 SNHLY and CDR2 FYNNEI. The CDR3 loop spans 15 amino acids.

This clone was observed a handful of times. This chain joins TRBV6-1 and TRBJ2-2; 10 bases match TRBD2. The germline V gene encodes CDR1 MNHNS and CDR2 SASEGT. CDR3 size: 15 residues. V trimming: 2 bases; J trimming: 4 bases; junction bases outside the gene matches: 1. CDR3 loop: CASSELAGVTGELFF. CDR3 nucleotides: TGTGCCAGCAGTGAACTAGCGGGAGTCACCGGGGAGCTGTTTTTT.

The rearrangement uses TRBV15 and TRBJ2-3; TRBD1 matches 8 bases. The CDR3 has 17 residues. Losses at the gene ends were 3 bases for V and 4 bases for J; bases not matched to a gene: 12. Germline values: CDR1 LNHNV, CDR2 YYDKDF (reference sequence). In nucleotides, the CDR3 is TGTGCCACCAGCAGCACGTTTGGACAGGGAATCGCAGATACGCAGTATTTT. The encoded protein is CATSSTFGQGIADTQYF.

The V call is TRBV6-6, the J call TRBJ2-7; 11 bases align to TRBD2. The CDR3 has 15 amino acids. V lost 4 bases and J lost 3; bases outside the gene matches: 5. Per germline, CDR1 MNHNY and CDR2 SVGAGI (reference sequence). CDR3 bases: TGTGCCAGCAGTTCTACCGGGACTAGCGGCTACGAGCAGTACTTC. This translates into CASSSTGTSGYEQYF.

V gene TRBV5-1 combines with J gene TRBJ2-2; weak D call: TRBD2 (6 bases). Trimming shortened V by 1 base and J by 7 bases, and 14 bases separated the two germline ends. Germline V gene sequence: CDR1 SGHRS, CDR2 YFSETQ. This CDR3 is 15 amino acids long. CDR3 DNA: TGCGCCAGCAGCTTGAGGCAGGAGGGTGTCGGGGAGCTGTTTTTT. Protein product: CASSLRQEGVGELFF.

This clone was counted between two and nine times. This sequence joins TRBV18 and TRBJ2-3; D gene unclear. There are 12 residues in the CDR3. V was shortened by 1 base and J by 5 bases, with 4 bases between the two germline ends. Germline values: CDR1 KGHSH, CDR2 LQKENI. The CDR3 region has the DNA TGTGCCAGCTCACCACGTCAAGATACGCAGTATTTT. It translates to CASSPRQDTQYF.

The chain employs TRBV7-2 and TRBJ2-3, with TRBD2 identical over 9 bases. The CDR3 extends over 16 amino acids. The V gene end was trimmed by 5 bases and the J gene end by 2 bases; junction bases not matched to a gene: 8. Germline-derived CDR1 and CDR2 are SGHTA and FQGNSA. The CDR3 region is CASSRGGAAPTDTQYF. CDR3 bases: TGTGCCAGCAGCCGCGGGGGGGCGGCTCCCACAGATACGCAGTATTTT.

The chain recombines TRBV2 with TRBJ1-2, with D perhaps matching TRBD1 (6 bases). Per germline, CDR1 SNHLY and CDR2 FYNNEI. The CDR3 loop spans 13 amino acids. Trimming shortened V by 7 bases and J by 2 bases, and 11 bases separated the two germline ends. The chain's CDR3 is CASTRGGNYGYTF. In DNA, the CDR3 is TGTGCCAGCACCAGGGGTGGCAACTATGGCTACACCTTC.

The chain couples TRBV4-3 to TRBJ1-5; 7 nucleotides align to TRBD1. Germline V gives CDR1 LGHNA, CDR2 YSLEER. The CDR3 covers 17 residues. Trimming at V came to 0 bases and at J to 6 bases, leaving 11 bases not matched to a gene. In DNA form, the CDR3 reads TGCGCCAGCAGCCAAGATCGGGAAGGGGGCAGGGGTCAGCCCCAGCATTTT. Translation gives CASSQDREGGRGQPQHF.

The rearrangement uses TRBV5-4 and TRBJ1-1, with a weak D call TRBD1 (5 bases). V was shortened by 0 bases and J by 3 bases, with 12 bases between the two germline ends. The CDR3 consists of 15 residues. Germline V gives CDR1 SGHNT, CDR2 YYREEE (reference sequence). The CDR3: CASSLDGGGYTEAFF. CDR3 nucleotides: TGTGCCAGCAGCTTGGACGGGGGGGGTTACACTGAAGCTTTCTTT.

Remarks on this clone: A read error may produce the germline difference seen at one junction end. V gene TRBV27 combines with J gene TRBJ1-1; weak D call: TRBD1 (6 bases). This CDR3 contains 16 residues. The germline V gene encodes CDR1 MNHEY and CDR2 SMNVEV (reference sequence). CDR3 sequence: CASRFVGTPKNTEAFF. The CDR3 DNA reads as TGTGCCAGCCGTTTCGTCGGGACACCGAAGAACACTGAAGCTTTCTTT.

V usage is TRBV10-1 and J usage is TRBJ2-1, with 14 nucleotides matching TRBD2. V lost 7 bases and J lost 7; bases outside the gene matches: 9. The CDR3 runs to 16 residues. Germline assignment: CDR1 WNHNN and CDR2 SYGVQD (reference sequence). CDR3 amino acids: CASTTFGTSGSNEQFF. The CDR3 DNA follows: TGCGCCAGCACCACCTTCGGGACTAGCGGGAGTAATGAGCAGTTCTTC.

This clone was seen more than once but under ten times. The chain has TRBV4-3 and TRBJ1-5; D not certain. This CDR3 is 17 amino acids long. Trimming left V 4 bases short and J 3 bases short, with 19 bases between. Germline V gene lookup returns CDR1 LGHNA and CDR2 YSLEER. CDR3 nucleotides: TGCGCCAGCAGCCCCTCACCCCCGACTATCTACAATCAGCCCCAGCATTTT. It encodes CASSPSPPTIYNQPQHF.

The CDR3 sequence: CASRAGGSYNEQFF. For the CDR3, the DNA is TGTGCCAGCAGAGCGGGGGGCTCCTACAATGAGCAGTTCTTC. The genes are TRBV6-6 and TRBJ2-1; TRBD2 matches at 9 bases. Germline V lookup: CDR1 MNHNY, CDR2 SVGAGI (reference sequence). The CDR3 totals 14 residues. The J segment lost 0 bases and the V segment lost 6 bases, leaving 0 bases of the junction unmatched.